This T cell receptor beta chain was captured in a study of blood T cell repertoires in COVID-19 (dated by TCRdb to about 2020). Broadly, across the study: The collaborator samples originated in the United States, Italy and Spain and spanned the acute and convalescent phases of COVID-19. Where HLA class I and class II types were available, the types were taken from metadata supplied by the sample provider, not from assay-based typing. A freely available public database, intended as a resource for researchers studying the immune response to SARS-CoV-2, is where the repertoires were released. The prospective study material was composed of cDNA or gDNA derived from T cells, B-cell-depleted T cells, or PBMCs. Subjects who had been exposed to COVID-19, were actively infected with it, or had recovered from it provided the deeply sampled blood TCRbeta repertoires that made up the dataset. Samples were obtained from the ongoing ImmuneRACE study (first 160 participants) and from over 1,000 subjects provided by 6 global collaborators. The sample metadata nearly always contained a de-identified subject ID, COVID-19 status, age in years and sex. Points the paper makes about the study in general: How much clinical and demographic metadata was included differed by source and by participant, and the metadata was provided uncurated.

Each collaborating institution followed its own protocols to collect whole blood in K2EDTA tubes. For TCRbeta analysis, collaborators shipped samples in one of three forms: frozen whole blood, isolated PBMCs, or DNA extracted from either of those sample types. Taken from the germline V gene, the CDR1 and CDR2 loops are SGHVS and FQNEAQ. For this chain, trimming is 1 base at the V end and 4 bases at the J end, and the number of junction bases without a gene match is 8. The CDR3, from cysteine to phenylalanine, totals 18 residues. Here the CDR3 DNA is all that survives: 54 bases in frame from base 1. This clone has a single count. Its antigen is unknown. No much larger clonotype is one base removed from it; base qualities were not supplied. TCRbeta CDR3 regions were amplified from genomic DNA by means of the immunoSEQ Assay, a bias-controlled multiplex PCR. From the authors' description of their analysis: The number of nucleated cells in each sample was estimated from the amplification of reference gene primers within the assay. Sequence reads were collapsed and filtered to measure the absolute abundance of every unique TCRbeta CDR3 rearrangement. Productive Simpson clonality was computed per sample as the square root of Simpson's diversity index over productive rearrangements. TCRdb obtained this table from immuneACCESS and retained in-frame rearrangements with V and J assigned. These tables miss some clones; where compared with another copy, unresolved V genes account for less than half of the shortfall, and the remainder is unexplained. The V and J calls and clone size come from that table; D and trimming were worked out from the DNA. The sample table holds 350,000 to 450,000 clones, of which around nine tenths were seen once. Clones ranked in the top ten supply under 3% of the sample.

Specimen: peripheral blood. This clonotype was sampled from a human donor in a cohort sampled during active COVID-19. The sequence joins TRBV7-8 to TRBJ2-7, with 15 bases in between that match TRBD2. Here is the DNA: TGTGCCAGCAGCTTAGTCGGGGGACTAGCGGGGGGATCTTACGAGCAGTACTTC. Translated, it reads CASSLVGGLAGGSYEQYF.